Each of the 21 T cell receptor beta chains below was sequenced from the same sample in a study of blood T cells in healthy people across ages. The authors ran a second PCR of 7 to 11 cycles using a sample-barcoded 5' primer and a J-beta primer mix. TCRdb fed the 5' RACE reads into MiXCR, producing one record per CDR3 protein. The data hold about 750,000 distinct CDR3 sequences, with 53% observed a single time. Sequences were obtained from blood. These receptors were taken from an elderly man in good health.

The genes are TRBV7-3 and TRBJ2-1, with 7 positions matching TRBD1. CDR1 SGHTA and CDR2 FQGTGA come from the germline V gene. J was trimmed by 0 bases and V by 4 bases; bases with no gene match: 3. This CDR3 comprises 15 residues. The CDR3 nucleotides are TGTGCCAGCAGCTACGGGACAGCCTCCTACAATGAGCAGTTCTTC. Protein sequence: CASSYGTASYNEQFF.

This clonotype was picked up one time. CDR3 sequence reads: CASSFGTVGHTDTQYF. In DNA form, the CDR3 reads TGTGCCAGCAGCTTCGGGACGGTGGGGCACACGGATACGCAGTATTTT. V gene TRBV11-3 combines with J gene TRBJ2-3, with D perhaps given as TRBD1 or TRBD2 (5 bases each). Germline V gives CDR1 SGHNT, CDR2 YENEEA. The CDR3 loop spans 16 amino acids. The V and J ends lost 3 bases and 6 bases respectively, with 19 bases between them.

Worth noting for this clonotype: One junction end disagrees with the germline gene, perhaps due to a read error. J is TRBJ2-1 and V is TRBV5-1, with 9 positions matching TRBD1. The CDR3 sequence is 13 residues long. CDR1 is SGHRS, CDR2 YFSETQ, per germline. CDR3 bases: TGCGTCAGCAGCCCGGGACAGGGCTATGAGCAGTTCTTC. Translation gives CVSSPGQGYEQFF.

The chain carries TRBV20-1 and TRBJ2-5; D not resolved. The better agreement between TRBJ2-7 and the DNA end casts doubt on the J call. The CDR3 runs to 14 residues. Germline CDR1 reads DFQATT; CDR2 reads SNEGSKA (reference sequence). CDR3 loop: CSAPRPGRNYEQYF. The CDR3 DNA is TGCAGTGCTCCCCGGCCGGGCAGGAACTACGAGCAGTACTTC.

This clonotype was counted between two and nine times. This chain connects TRBV27 to TRBJ1-5, with TRBD1 matching 7 bases. The CDR3 loop spans 16 amino acids. Germline V gene sequence: CDR1 MNHEY, CDR2 SMNVEV (reference sequence). J was trimmed by 0 bases and V by 6 bases; bases with no gene match: 8. The DNA of the CDR3 is TGTGCCAGCAGGCCCGGACAGGTAGATAGCAATCAGCCCCAGCATTTT. As protein: CASRPGQVDSNQPQHF.

This chain joins TRBV20-1 and TRBJ1-5; TRBD1 matches at 9 bases. The germline V gene has CDR1 DFQATT and CDR2 SNEGSKA (reference sequence). V shed 6 bases and J 3 bases; nucleotides not matched to a gene: 6. The length of the CDR3 is 14 residues. The CDR3 DNA sequence: TGCAGTGCGGGGACAGGGAGGGTCAATCAGCCCCAGCATTTT. Amino acids: CSAGTGRVNQPQHF.

In its sample, this clonotype was seen a few times. The J gene is TRBJ1-6, the V gene TRBV7-9; 9 bases line up with TRBD1. CDR1 is SEHNR and CDR2 is FQNEAQ in the germline V gene (reference sequence). This CDR3 is built from 15 residues. Trimming took 3 bases from V and 10 from J; bases not matched to a gene: 7. CDR3 DNA sequence: TGTGCCAGCAGCTTGGGGGGACAGGGTCAATCACCCCTCCACTTT. Translation: CASSLGGQGQSPLHF.

The chain combines TRBV5-1 with TRBJ1-2; D remains unclear. The V gene's germline CDR1 is SGHRS and CDR2 YFSETQ. V shed 2 bases and J shed 6 bases, with 11 bases lying between them. The CDR3 has 13 amino acids. The CDR3 spells CASSLEGSNGYTF. The DNA of the CDR3 is TGCGCCAGCAGCTTAGAGGGATCCAATGGCTACACCTTC.

This rearrangement joins TRBV6-1 to TRBJ2-2; possibly TRBD1 or TRBD2 for D (5 bases each). V shed 1 base and J shed 2 bases, with 14 bases lying between them. Germline V gene lookup returns CDR1 MNHNS and CDR2 SASEGT. There are 17 residues in the CDR3. CDR3 residues: CASSEGGPFYNTGELFF. The CDR3 DNA is TGTGCCAGCAGTGAAGGGGGACCTTTTTACAACACCGGGGAGCTGTTTTTT.

The table lists this clonotype with a few counts. V usage is TRBV7-2 and J usage is TRBJ2-7; D uncertain. The CDR3 is made up of 14 amino acids. V gave up 1 base and J gave up 5 bases, with 12 bases separating them. Germline V lookup: CDR1 SGHTA, CDR2 FQGNSA. Written as DNA, the CDR3 is TGTGCCAGCAGCTTAGGCCCGGGCATCCACGAGCAGTACTTC. It specifies CASSLGPGIHEQYF.

This chain links TRBV6-5 with TRBJ2-1; 11 bases are shared with TRBD2. TRBJ2-7 explains the end of the DNA better; the J call may be wrong. The CDR3 runs to 17 residues. The germline V gene has CDR1 MNHEY and CDR2 SVGAGI. Written as DNA, the CDR3 is TGTGCCAGCAGTTACTCGAGTGGTAGCGGGAGGGCCGGCGAGCAGTACTTC. This encodes CASSYSSGSGRAGEQYF.

J is TRBJ2-3 and V is TRBV24-1, with D tentatively TRBD2 (6 bases). Germline values: CDR1 KGHDR, CDR2 SFDVKD. V dropped 1 base and J dropped 5 bases, with 12 bases sitting between them. The CDR3 loop spans 15 amino acids. The CDR3 nucleotides are TGTGCCACCAGTGATTTCGGCGGGAAAGGAGATACGCAGTATTTT. Its translation: CATSDFGGKGDTQYF.

This chain connects TRBV27 to TRBJ1-3; weak D call: TRBD1 (5 bases). Deletions cut 4 bases from V and 0 bases from J, with 13 bases between. The germline gives CDR1 MNHEY, CDR2 SMNVEV (reference sequence). The CDR3 has 16 residues. CDR3 sequence: CASSSRTPISGNTIYF. The CDR3 region has the DNA TGTGCCAGCAGTTCCAGGACACCGATCTCTGGAAACACCATATATTTT.

The chain has TRBV12-5 and TRBJ1-5, with D perhaps TRBD1 (6 bases). The germline V gene has CDR1 LGHNT and CDR2 FRNRAP. This CDR3 has 16 residues. V was shortened by 4 bases and J by 2 bases, with 15 bases between the two germline ends. The CDR3 spells CASGSSGGGGNQPQHF. The CDR3 DNA reads TGTGCTAGTGGTTCTAGTGGGGGCGGCGGCAATCAGCCCCAGCATTTT.

V gene TRBV25-1 combines with J gene TRBJ2-5, with D perhaps TRBD1 or TRBD2 (6 bases each). V was pared by 6 bases and J by 7 bases, with 18 bases between. CDR1 is MGHDK, CDR2 SYGVNS, per germline. The CDR3 covers 14 residues. The DNA of the CDR3 is TGTGCCAGCAGGAAAGGAGCGGAGGGGGGGACCCAGTACTTC. Translated, it gives CASRKGAEGGTQYF.

The gene calls are TRBV20-1 and TRBJ2-1; 8 bases map to TRBD1. The J segment lost 12 bases and the V segment lost 3 bases, leaving 7 bases of the junction unmatched. Germline CDR1 is DFQATT and CDR2 is SNEGSKA (reference sequence). The CDR3 length is 12 residues. DNA of the CDR3: TGCAGTGCTAGGGGCAGAGGGACAGGGCAGTTCTTC. Encoded protein: CSARGRGTGQFF.

On this clonotype: The junction does not match germline at one end; this may be a read error. The rearrangement links TRBV29-1 to TRBJ1-2; D is unclear. CDR1 is SQVTM and CDR2 is ANQGSEA in the germline V gene. This CDR3 is 12 amino acids long. The CDR3 reads CSVLTPNCGYTF. The CDR3 coding sequence is TGCAGCGTATTGACCCCTAACTGTGGCTACACCTTC.

This clonotype occurred a few times. This chain connects TRBV27 to TRBJ2-7, with D perhaps given as TRBD1 or TRBD2 (6 bases each). This CDR3 spans 16 amino acids. V gave up 3 bases and J gave up 2 bases, with 17 bases separating them. Germline V gene data show CDR1 as MNHEY and CDR2 as SMNVEV (reference sequence). The CDR3 DNA reads TGTGCCAGCAGTTTCATCGGGGCTAGGGGGGCCTACGAGCAGTACTTC. It is translated as CASSFIGARGAYEQYF.

The chain links TRBV9 to TRBJ2-1; D perhaps matches TRBD2 (5 bases). The end of the DNA aligns better with TRBJ2-7, so the J call may be wrong. Germline V gene lookup returns CDR1 SGDLS and CDR2 YYNGEE. The CDR3 sequence is 14 residues long. The CDR3 bases are TGTGCCAGCGAAGAGGGATCGGGCTACAATGAGCAGTACTTC. Translation: CASEEGSGYNEQYF.

The chain recombines TRBV11-2 with TRBJ1-2; TRBD1 matches at 7 bases. With 5 bases clipped from V and 7 bases from J, the junction kept 7 bases outside the gene matches. CDR3 length: 13 residues. The germline V gene encodes CDR1 SGHAT and CDR2 FQNNGV. CDR3 DNA: TGTGCCAGCAGCCCGGGACAGACCCCTGGCTACACCTTC. Protein sequence: CASSPGQTPGYTF.

This clonotype was detected a few times. The chain employs TRBV29-1 and TRBJ2-7, with D uncertain. CDR3 length equals 12 residues. From germline, CDR1 is SQVTM and CDR2 ANQGSEA. V was shortened by 1 base and J by 2 bases, with 6 bases between the two germline ends. CDR3 in DNA: TGCAGCGTTGAAGGGGGAACCTACGAGCAGTACTTC. Amino acid sequence: CSVEGGTYEQYF.